These 17 T cell receptor beta chains were all obtained from the same sample, sequenced in a study of T-cell memory formation after mild COVID-19. TCRdb processed the 5' RACE reads anew with MiXCR; each CDR3 protein has one entry. Of under 400,000 distinct CDR3 sequences in the sample, roughly 20% were seen once. Sequencing was performed on PBMCs or a T cell subset sorted from them (not recorded which). The receptors here all came from an adult woman who had mild COVID-19 (a few samples of this study predate the infection). Cell type and time point are not known.

The sample holds many counts of this clonotype. The chain employs TRBV5-1 and TRBJ2-5; D gene ambiguous. Germline CDR1 and CDR2: SGHRS and YFSETQ. V lost 1 base and J lost 2, with 9 bases in between. The CDR3 covers 14 residues. CDR3 DNA sequence: TGCGCCAGCAGCTTGAGATCGTTACAAGAGACCCAGTACTTC. Its protein is CASSLRSLQETQYF.

The chain links TRBV30 to TRBJ2-5; 9 bases fit TRBD1. The germline V gene has CDR1 GTSNPN and CDR2 SVGIG (reference sequence). J was trimmed by 2 bases and V by 4 bases; bases with no gene match: 17. The CDR3 runs to 18 residues. The CDR3 is CAWNPLTGSGQGQETQYF. The CDR3 bases are TGTGCCTGGAACCCACTGACAGGGAGTGGACAGGGGCAAGAGACCCAGTACTTC.

This clonotype has only a few counts. The CDR3, as DNA: TGTGCCAGCAGCTTAGAGGGTCGAGGGTATGGCTACACCTTC. It codes for CASSLEGRGYGYTF. The chain carries TRBV7-9 and TRBJ1-2; no clear D. This CDR3 has 14 residues. The ends were cut back, 1 base at V and 5 bases at J, with 11 bases in the middle. The germline V gene encodes CDR1 SEHNR and CDR2 FQNEAQ (reference sequence). Combining the CDR3 with reference TRBV7-9 and TRBJ1-2 gives the whole variable domain DTGVSQNPRHKITKRGQNVTFRCDPISEHNRLYWYRQTLGQGPEFLTYFQNEAQLEKSRLLSDRFSAERPKGSFSTLEIQRTEQGDSAMYLCASSLEGRGYGYTFGSGTRLTVV.

The genes are TRBV7-9 and TRBJ2-3; tentatively, D is TRBD1 or TRBD2 (5 bases each). Germline V lookup: CDR1 SEHNR, CDR2 FQNEAQ (reference sequence). V was cut by 4 bases and J by 3 bases, with 20 bases left in between. The CDR3 has 17 amino acids. For the CDR3, the DNA is TGTGCCAGCAGCTCCCCGGCGAAGGGACGTAGGACAGATACGCAGTATTTT. It encodes CASSSPAKGRRTDTQYF.

This chain joins TRBV18 and TRBJ1-2; D may be TRBD1 (5 bases). Trimming took off 3 bases at V and 7 bases at J, with 15 bases between the two ends. Germline lookup yields CDR1 KGHSH and CDR2 LQKENI. This CDR3 is built from 14 residues. CDR3 protein: CASSPKQDPGGYTF. The CDR3 DNA reads as TGTGCCAGCTCACCCAAACAGGACCCCGGTGGCTACACCTTC.

This clonotype was observed a few times. The chain carries TRBV14 and TRBJ2-7, with 7 bases lining up with TRBD1. With 3 bases clipped from V and 5 bases from J, the junction kept 13 bases outside the gene matches. CDR3 size: 16 residues. Germline V gives CDR1 SGHDN, CDR2 FVKESK. CDR3 bases: TGTGCCAGCAGCCAGGCTCAACAGGGGAGAAGCCACGAGCAGTACTTC. Encoded protein: CASSQAQQGRSHEQYF.

This clonotype has more than one count but fewer than ten. The V call is TRBV12-3 or TRBV12-4, the J call TRBJ2-4; D gene uncertain. V was shortened by 2 bases and J by 3 bases, with 11 bases between the two germline ends. This CDR3 region has 15 residues. The CDR3 protein is CASSLTSDGKNIQYF. The CDR3 DNA reads TGTGCCAGCAGTTTAACGTCGGATGGCAAAAACATTCAGTACTTC.

The V and J genes are TRBV19 and TRBJ1-2; tentative D call: TRBD1 (5 bases). V was shortened by 7 bases and J by 2 bases, with 14 bases between the two germline ends. There are 14 residues in the CDR3. The V gene's germline CDR1 is LNHDA and CDR2 SQIVND (reference sequence). CDR3 sequence: CASKEGRANYGYTF. As DNA, the CDR3 is TGTGCCAGTAAGGAGGGCAGGGCCAACTATGGCTACACCTTC.

This clonotype was recorded a few times. V is TRBV7-2 and J is TRBJ1-5; TRBD1 matches at 7 bases. J was trimmed by 3 bases and V by 9 bases; bases with no gene match: 8. The length of the CDR3 is 14 residues. Germline V CDR1 and CDR2: SGHTA, FQGNSA. CDR3 DNA sequence: TGTGCCAGTGGACGGGACAGCCTCAATCAGCCCCAGCATTTT. This codes for CASGRDSLNQPQHF.

This clonotype came up a few times. The CDR3 loop is CSAAPGGPYNEQFF. The CDR3 region has the DNA TGCAGTGCTGCCCCGGGAGGCCCCTACAATGAGCAGTTCTTC. J is TRBJ2-1 and V is TRBV20-1; 7 bases align to TRBD2. This CDR3 region has 14 residues. Germline lookup yields CDR1 DFQATT and CDR2 SNEGSKA (reference sequence). The ends lost 5 bases at V and 2 bases at J; junction bases unmatched: 6.

This clonotype was picked up a small number of times. This chain uses TRBV7-9 with TRBJ1-4, with a possible D match to TRBD1 (5 bases). The CDR3 totals 15 residues. V dropped 4 bases and J dropped 4 bases, with 13 bases sitting between them. CDR1 and CDR2 from the germline V gene are SEHNR and FQNEAQ (reference sequence). CDR3: CASSYSGTNNEKLFF. As DNA, the CDR3 is TGTGCCAGCAGCTACTCCGGGACCAATAATGAAAAACTGTTTTTT.

A few counts support this clonotype. The chain is built from TRBV7-9 and TRBJ1-2; D is undetermined. The CDR3 is 11 amino acids. V was pared by 4 bases and J by 11 bases, with 11 bases between. Per the germline V gene, CDR1 is SEHNR and CDR2 is FQNEAQ (reference sequence). In nucleotides, the CDR3 is TGTGCCAGCAGCTCCATACCGGTGTACACCTTC. This encodes CASSSIPVYTF.

A few counts support this clonotype. The chain has TRBV18 and TRBJ2-7, with D possibly being TRBD1 (5 bases). Germline V gives CDR1 KGHSH, CDR2 LQKENI. V lost 3 bases, J lost 0 bases, and 9 bases lay in between. This CDR3 region has 14 residues. DNA of the CDR3: TGTGCCAGCTCACCCAGGGATCCCTCCTACGAGCAGTACTTC. This encodes CASSPRDPSYEQYF.

The V call is TRBV5-1, the J call TRBJ2-5; D gene uncertain. The CDR3 contains 13 residues. V was shortened by 1 base and J by 4 bases, with 8 bases between the two germline ends. Germline V lookup: CDR1 SGHRS, CDR2 YFSETQ. The CDR3 loop reads CASSLRHGETQYF. The CDR3 DNA reads as TGCGCCAGCAGCTTGAGACATGGAGAGACCCAGTACTTC.

CDR3: CASSDKGVANDEQYF. DNA for the CDR3: TGTGCCAGCAGTGATAAGGGGGTTGCCAACGACGAGCAGTACTTC. The genes are TRBV2 and TRBJ2-7, with D possibly TRBD1 on 6 matching bases. Germline CDR1 reads SNHLY; CDR2 reads FYNNEI. The CDR3 consists of 15 residues. V shed 3 bases and J shed 5 bases, with 17 bases lying between them.

This sequence joins TRBV29-1 and TRBJ2-5; TRBD1 matches at 9 bases. V shed 6 bases and J 10 bases; nucleotides not matched to a gene: 9. The CDR3 length is 12 residues. Germline CDR1 is SQVTM and CDR2 is ANQGSEA. The CDR3 spells CSVRQGEQIQYF. CDR3 coding DNA: TGCAGCGTCCGACAGGGGGAACAGATCCAGTACTTC. The full variable domain, in which reference TRBV29-1 and TRBJ2-5 provide the parts outside the CDR3, is SAVISQKPSRDICQRGTSLTIQCQVDSQVTMMFWYRQQPGQSLTLIATANQGSEATYESGFVIDKFPISRPNLTFSTLTVSNMSPEDSSIYLCSVRQGEQIQYFGPGTRLLVL.

The chain combines TRBV19 with TRBJ2-1; 10 nucleotides align to TRBD2. The trim removed 7 bases at V and 9 bases at J, leaving 6 bases unmatched. Germline V gene data show CDR1 as LNHDA and CDR2 as SQIVND (reference sequence). The CDR3 runs to 13 residues. The CDR3 protein is CASTERGGFEQFF. CDR3 sequence (DNA): TGTGCCAGTACCGAGCGGGGGGGCTTTGAGCAGTTCTTC.